This passage covers 24 T cell receptor beta chains from one sample sequenced in a study of post-analysis software for immune sequencing data. For these receptors, no antigen is known. The study's findings and limits: Elevated frequency relative to controls characterized about 5 TRBV segments in patients, TRBV5-6, TRBV5-1 and TRBV20-1 among them.

Every TCR beta cDNA library bore unique molecular identifiers. One entry per CDR3 protein, called by TCRdb with MiXCR from the PCR reads. Of roughly 650,000 distinct CDR3 sequences in the sample, about 60% were seen once. The sample was blood. The source is a girl aged 2 to 9 with multiple sclerosis.

The CDR3 DNA sequence: TGTGCCAGCAGCTTAGAAGCGGGGGGGCCAAGTGAGCAGTTCTTC. Amino acids: CASSLEAGGPSEQFF. The V gene is TRBV11-1, the J gene TRBJ2-1; 10 bases align to TRBD2. V gave up 1 base and J gave up 9 bases; unmatched junction bases: 6. The CDR3 runs to 15 residues. Germline CDR1 is SGHAT and CDR2 is FQDESV (reference sequence).

Only a few counts were recorded for this clonotype. The chain has TRBV29-1 and TRBJ2-1, with 8 bases lining up with TRBD2. V was clipped by 3 bases and J by 4 bases; unmatched bases: 14. This CDR3 region has 17 residues. In germline, CDR1 is SQVTM, CDR2 ANQGSEA. The CDR3 sequence: CSVEVPGLEGEYNEQFF. The CDR3 DNA is TGCAGCGTTGAGGTTCCGGGACTAGAGGGAGAGTACAATGAGCAGTTCTTC.

V is TRBV5-1 and J is TRBJ2-5; D possibly corresponds to TRBD1 (6 bases). The ends were cut back, 2 bases at V and 2 bases at J, with 13 bases in the middle. The CDR3 loop spans 15 amino acids. Germline-derived CDR1 and CDR2 are SGHRS and YFSETQ. The CDR3 coding sequence is TGCGCCAGCAGCTTTCGGACAGAACTACAAGAGACCCAGTACTTC. This encodes CASSFRTELQETQYF.

This rearrangement joins TRBV7-9 to TRBJ2-1; 7 bases are a match to TRBD2. The CDR3 runs 15 residues. Germline CDR1 is SEHNR and CDR2 is FQNEAQ (reference sequence). The ends lost 1 base at V and 4 bases at J; junction bases unmatched: 4. The CDR3 here is CASSLEASGYNEQFF. The CDR3, as DNA: TGTGCCAGCAGCTTAGAGGCTAGCGGATACAATGAGCAGTTCTTC.

The rearrangement uses TRBV21-1 and TRBJ2-1; the table's D call TRBD1 went unverified against the DNA. TRBV21-1 is recorded as a pseudogene. The CDR3 runs 13 residues. The CDR3 region is CASSNWKGNEQFF. Here the CDR3 DNA reads TGTGCCAGCAGCAATTGGAAGGGGAATGAGCAGTTCTTC.

V is TRBV6-6 and J is TRBJ1-3, with 8 bases lining up with TRBD1. This CDR3 spans 13 amino acids. Trimming cost V 4 bases and J 7 bases; bases outside gene matches: 3. CDR1 is MNHNY, CDR2 SVGAGI, per germline (reference sequence). The CDR3 sequence: CASSWTGPNTIYF. The CDR3 nucleotides are TGTGCCAGCAGTTGGACAGGGCCCAACACCATATATTTT.

This clonotype was found once. This chain joins TRBV4-1 and TRBJ1-2, with TRBD1 matching 9 bases. Germline lookup yields CDR1 MGHRA and CDR2 YSYEKL. After removal of 3 bases from V and 6 bases from J, the junction contained 8 bases not matched to a gene. CDR3 length: 15 amino acids. The CDR3 nucleotides read TGCGCCAGCAGCCAGTTACGGGGACAGGGAAATGGCTACACCTTC. It yields the protein CASSQLRGQGNGYTF.

The rearrangement joins TRBV11-2 to TRBJ2-1; tentative D call: TRBD2 (7 bases). CDR3 length: 17 amino acids. The V gene lost 1 base and the J gene lost 8 bases, with 21 bases spanning the gap. Germline-derived CDR1 and CDR2 are SGHAT and FQNNGV. The DNA for the CDR3 is TGTGCCAGCAGCTTAGGGAGGCGGGGGCTGAGATGGGATGAGCAGTTCTTC. This translates into CASSLGRRGLRWDEQFF.

The chain combines TRBV5-6 with TRBJ1-2, with a tentative D call TRBD1 (5 bases). CDR1 and CDR2 (germline): SGHDT, YYEEEE. This CDR3 has 14 amino acids. The V end lost 1 base, the J end lost 2 bases, and 9 bases lay between the germline ends. CDR3 loop: CASSLKGPNYGYTF. The CDR3 DNA reads TGTGCCAGCAGCTTGAAGGGGCCCAACTATGGCTACACCTTC.

V is TRBV5-5 and J is TRBJ2-1; 9 bases line up with TRBD2. The germline gives CDR1 SGHKS, CDR2 YYEKEE (reference sequence). The CDR3 is made up of 17 amino acids. J lost 0 bases, V lost 3 bases, and 7 bases had no gene match. The DNA of the CDR3 is TGTGCCAGCAGCTACCCTAGCGGGGTTAGCTCCTACAATGAGCAGTTCTTC. Its protein product is CASSYPSGVSSYNEQFF. The full variable domain, in which reference TRBV5-5 and TRBJ2-1 provide the parts outside the CDR3, is DAGVTQSPTHLIKTRGQQVTLRCSPISGHKSVSWYQQVLGQGPQFIFQYYEKEERGRGNFPDRFSARQFPNYSSELNVNALLLGDSALYLCASSYPSGVSSYNEQFFGPGTRLTVL.

Turning to this clonotype: At one end the junction does not follow the germline gene, possibly because of a read error. The chain employs TRBV3-1 and TRBJ2-1, with 14 bases matching TRBD2. CDR3 length equals 18 residues. Germline V gives CDR1 LGHDT, CDR2 YNNKEL (reference sequence). CDR3: CAGSQEGTSGSRDNEQFF. CDR3 bases: TGTGCCGGCAGCCAAGAAGGGACTAGCGGGAGTCGAGACAATGAGCAGTTCTTC.

This clonotype appeared a few times. The gene calls are TRBV5-5 and TRBJ2-3; tentative D call: TRBD2 (5 bases). V was clipped by 0 bases and J by 0 bases, with 8 bases between them. In germline, CDR1 is SGHKS, CDR2 YYEKEE (reference sequence). The CDR3 totals 15 residues. The CDR3 loop reads CASSLEIASTDTQYF. In nucleotides, the CDR3 is TGTGCCAGCAGCTTGGAAATAGCGAGCACAGATACGCAGTATTTT.

The chain has TRBV5-1 and TRBJ2-1; no firm D call. CDR1 is SGHRS and CDR2 is YFSETQ in the germline V gene. This CDR3 region has 15 residues. Trimming pared 3 bases from V and 7 bases from J, leaving 17 bases between. CDR3 amino acids: CASSSSRGTSNEQFF. CDR3 DNA: TGCGCCAGCAGCTCCTCTCGTGGAACGTCAAATGAGCAGTTCTTC.

The chain recombines TRBV6-6 with TRBJ1-1; 10 bases line up with TRBD1. The V and J ends lost 5 bases and 3 bases, in that order; junction bases with no gene match: 6. Germline lookup yields CDR1 MNHNY and CDR2 SVGAGI (reference sequence). This CDR3 region has 15 residues. CDR3 sequence reads: CASSGRGQGYTEAFF. In DNA form, the CDR3 reads TGTGCCAGCAGTGGCAGGGGACAGGGGTACACTGAAGCTTTCTTT.

V and J are TRBV6-6 and TRBJ2-7; either TRBD1 or TRBD2 may fit D (5 bases each). The V gene's germline CDR1 is MNHNY and CDR2 SVGAGI (reference sequence). V lost 2 bases to trimming and J lost 2 bases, with 16 bases between them. The CDR3 totals 16 residues. The CDR3 DNA reads as TGTGCCAGCAGTTACCCGATGGGGGACCGCCCCTACGAGCAGTACTTC. Protein product: CASSYPMGDRPYEQYF.

The J gene is TRBJ2-3, the V gene TRBV12-3 or TRBV12-4; D call uncertain. V was pared by 2 bases and J by 7 bases, with 7 bases between. The CDR3 runs 12 residues. The CDR3 is CASSLQRHTQYF. The CDR3 DNA reads as TGTGCCAGCAGTTTACAGAGACATACGCAGTATTTT.

This clonotype turned up a few times. J is TRBJ2-5 and V is TRBV27; TRBD2 is a possible D gene (5 bases). Trimming removed 8 bases at V and 1 base at J, with 8 bases between. Germline V lookup: CDR1 MNHEY, CDR2 SMNVEV (reference sequence). The CDR3 is made up of 12 amino acids. CDR3 nucleotide sequence: TGTGCCAGCGGGGAGATCCAAGAGACCCAGTACTTC. Translation: CASGEIQETQYF.

The chain combines TRBV28 with TRBJ2-1; tentatively, D is TRBD2 (6 bases). The CDR3 length is 16 residues. The germline CDR1 and CDR2 sequences are MDHEN and SYDVKM. Trimming took 3 bases from V and 7 from J, leaving 19 bases between them. CDR3: CASSLDKGGLPNEQFF. The CDR3 DNA reads as TGTGCCAGCAGTTTGGATAAGGGAGGACTCCCTAATGAGCAGTTCTTC.

The chain uses TRBV5-1 and TRBJ2-4; D could derive from TRBD1 or TRBD2 (5 bases each). The closer fit of TRBJ2-7 to the DNA end suggests the J call may be wrong. CDR1 and CDR2 from the germline V gene are SGHRS and YFSETQ. The CDR3 contains 12 residues. CDR3 sequence reads: CASTGTAYEQYF. CDR3 sequence (DNA): TGCGCCAGCACCGGGACGGCCTACGAGCAGTACTTC.

The V and J genes are TRBV27 and TRBJ1-2; 7 bases map to TRBD1. The junction had 6 bases not matched to a gene; V was cut back by 3 bases and J by 8 bases. Germline CDR1 and CDR2: MNHEY and SMNVEV (reference sequence). This CDR3 is 13 amino acids long. CDR3 nucleotide sequence: TGTGCCAGCAGTTTGGAGGGGGCGCCGGGCTACACCTTC. Protein product: CASSLEGAPGYTF.

The chain couples TRBV15 to TRBJ2-5, with D uncertain. CDR3 length equals 10 residues. Germline values: CDR1 LNHNV, CDR2 YYDKDF (reference sequence). Trimming pared 8 bases from V and 5 bases from J, leaving 6 bases between. CDR3: CATGWETQYF. The CDR3 DNA is TGTGCCACCGGGTGGGAGACCCAGTACTTC.

This chain uses TRBV10-2 with TRBJ2-6; either TRBD1 or TRBD2 may supply D (6 bases each). Trimming removed 9 bases from V and 0 bases from J, with 12 bases in between. Germline values: CDR1 WSHSY, CDR2 SAAADI. CDR3 length: 15 residues. Here the CDR3 DNA reads TGCGCCAGTGGGGGGCTCCTCTCTGGGGCCAACGTCCTGACTTTC. It yields the protein CASGGLLSGANVLTF.

The chain is built from TRBV24-1 and TRBJ2-5, with D possibly matching TRBD1 (6 bases). CDR1 and CDR2 (germline): KGHDR, SFDVKD. The CDR3 contains 14 residues. V lost 6 bases and J lost 1, with 11 bases in between. The CDR3 region has the DNA TGTGCCACCAGTAAAGAGACAGGCCAAGAGACCCAGTACTTC. Its translation is CATSKETGQETQYF.

This clonotype was picked up a small number of times. The rearrangement links TRBV9 to TRBJ1-6, with D maybe TRBD1 (5 bases). The CDR3 has 16 amino acids. The germline V gene encodes CDR1 SGDLS and CDR2 YYNGEE. Trimming took 4 bases from V and 8 from J, leaving 19 bases between them. Here the CDR3 reads CASSLYDSEVDSPLHF. The CDR3 DNA reads TGTGCCAGCAGCCTGTATGACAGTGAGGTAGATTCACCCCTCCACTTT.